This T cell receptor (beta chain) stems from a study of T cells after yellow fever vaccination (dated by TCRdb to between 2018 and 2021). Regarding the complete study: Libraries from fractions with low cell numbers were prepared with the SMART-Seq v4 Ultra Low Input RNA kit. To follow T-cell clones before and after both primary and booster YFV17D yellow fever vaccination, bulk TCR alpha and beta repertoires underwent longitudinal sequencing. Two healthy male donors, one aged 18 to 30 and one aged 30 to 40 years, made up the cohort. Blood was collected at multiple timepoints before and after primary and secondary immunization, and bulk PBMC replicates and cell subsets were isolated.

Sequenced on an Illumina NovaSeq 6000. Synthesis of TCR cDNA relied on 5'RACE template switching, a step that introduced a universal primer site along with unique molecular identifiers. Priming for cDNA synthesis came from both the TCR alpha and TCR beta constant segments. Two PCR steps were used to amplify libraries, with sample barcodes and sequencing adapters being added in the second step. Libraries were sequenced on Illumina HiSeq 2500 (2x100 bp) or NovaSeq (2x150 bp). As for the authors' bioinformatics: Reads were demultiplexed and collapsed into UMI consensus sequences with MIGEC, and V(D)J alignment was performed with MiXCR. Clonotypes responding to the vaccine were identified with edgeR on replicate PBMC samples, with the criteria of FDR below 0.01 and a log2 fold change above 5 up to day 15. Each bulk clonotype received a CD4 or CD8 identity based on whether the sequenced CD4 or CD8 repertoire contained that clonotype at higher abundance. TCRdb reworked the public reads: Q25 trimming with fastp, MiXCR clone assembly, productive beta chains retained. Every CDR3 protein is listed once, alongside the most common genes and DNA of its rows. The V and J calls reflect TCRdb's pipeline rather than the authors' work. This sample holds under 350,000 distinct CDR3 sequences; over 4% were observed only once. The top ten clones comprise around 25% of the sample.

The treatment or condition label of this sample denotes: live attenuated yellow fever vaccine strain. At each blood-draw timepoint, two biological replicates of bulk PBMCs were collected. PBMCs were isolated from peripheral blood using a standard Ficoll-Paque protocol. TriZol was used to extract RNA from bulk PBMCs, from CD4 and CD8 fractions, and from dextramer-positive and dextramer-negative fractions. The paper's findings and limits, for the study overall: After the booster, most clones that had expanded after primary vaccination were detected again (around 96% of CD4 and about 88% of CD8), suggesting broad maintenance of memory. Because only a couple of donors were included in the study, the extent to which the findings can be generalized is limited. Compared with the primary T-cell response, the secondary T-cell response was faster but weaker, reaching its peak on day 5 rather than on day 15. FACS-sorted repertoires could contain abundant contaminating clonotypes from the bulk population, so computational filtering was required. A small share of clonotypes was detected in both CD4 and CD8 compartments, with the overlap likely arising from convergent recombination.

V is pared back by 2 bases and J by 6 bases, with 11 bases lying between the germline termini. Based on the germline V gene, the CDR1 and CDR2 sequences are SGHTA and FQGNSA. The CDR3 contains 14 residues, cysteine and phenylalanine counted. The kept DNA is CDR3 alone, 42 bases in frame from the first base. This clonotype came up a few times. Its antigen has not been determined. No base quality information exists; no much larger clone differs at one position. The rearrangement combines TRBV7-2 with TRBJ1-5; the D segment could be TRBD1, given 5 matching bases. The starting material was PBMCs, obtained 5 days after the yellow fever booster vaccination. This TCR was recovered from a man aged 18 to 30 who received the YFV17D yellow fever vaccine. The CDR3 region reads CASSLIRESQPQHF. The DNA is as follows: TGTGCCAGCAGCTTAATCAGGGAGAGTCAGCCCCAGCATTTT.